This T cell receptor (beta chain) was recorded in a study of shared clonotypes between healthy human individuals. The method was immunoSEQ multiplex PCR; TCRdb's version includes in-frame clones alone and lacks a portion of them. The data contain some 2 million clones, 85% to 95% of them singletons. There are 13 residues in the CDR3. Per germline, CDR1 MNHEY and CDR2 SMNVEV (reference sequence). Trimming removed 0 bases at V and 7 bases at J, with 7 bases between. Selected positively for CCR7 and CD45RO-negative, naive CD8 cells excluded terminally differentiated effector memory CD45RA+ cells. The sample taken for sequencing was naive CD8+ T cells sorted from blood. The clonotype comes from a man between 18 and 29 years old in good health. V and J are TRBV27 and TRBJ1-5, with D tentatively TRBD1 (5 bases). The CDR3 loop is CASSLSGLQPQHF. The DNA for the CDR3 is TGTGCCAGCAGTTTATCGGGGCTACAGCCCCAGCATTTT.